This T cell receptor beta chain came from a study of blood T cell repertoires in COVID-19. Across the study: The cDNA or gDNA used as material had been derived from T cells, B-cell-depleted T cells, or PBMCs.

Original processing methods: Amplification of reference gene primers provided the estimated nucleated cell counts. Clones were sequenced by immunoSEQ multiplex PCR, and TCRdb holds only the in-frame ones, with some missing. V, J and clone size reflect that table, while D and trimming were determined from the DNA. The table has 250,000 to 350,000 clones, around 80% seen once. The CDR3 sequence is 17 residues long. Germline values: CDR1 SGHRS, CDR2 YFSETQ. Trimming removed 5 bases from V and 4 bases from J, with 24 bases in between. The sequence was obtained from a woman between 50 and 59 years old with acute or convalescent COVID-19. Sequenced input: peripheral blood. This rearrangement joins TRBV5-1 to TRBJ1-1; D might be TRBD1 (6 bases). The CDR3 nucleotides read TGCGCCAGCAGTCCAGGACAGTATGGGGGCCGGGGCACTGAAGCTTTCTTT. This encodes CASSPGQYGGRGTEAFF.